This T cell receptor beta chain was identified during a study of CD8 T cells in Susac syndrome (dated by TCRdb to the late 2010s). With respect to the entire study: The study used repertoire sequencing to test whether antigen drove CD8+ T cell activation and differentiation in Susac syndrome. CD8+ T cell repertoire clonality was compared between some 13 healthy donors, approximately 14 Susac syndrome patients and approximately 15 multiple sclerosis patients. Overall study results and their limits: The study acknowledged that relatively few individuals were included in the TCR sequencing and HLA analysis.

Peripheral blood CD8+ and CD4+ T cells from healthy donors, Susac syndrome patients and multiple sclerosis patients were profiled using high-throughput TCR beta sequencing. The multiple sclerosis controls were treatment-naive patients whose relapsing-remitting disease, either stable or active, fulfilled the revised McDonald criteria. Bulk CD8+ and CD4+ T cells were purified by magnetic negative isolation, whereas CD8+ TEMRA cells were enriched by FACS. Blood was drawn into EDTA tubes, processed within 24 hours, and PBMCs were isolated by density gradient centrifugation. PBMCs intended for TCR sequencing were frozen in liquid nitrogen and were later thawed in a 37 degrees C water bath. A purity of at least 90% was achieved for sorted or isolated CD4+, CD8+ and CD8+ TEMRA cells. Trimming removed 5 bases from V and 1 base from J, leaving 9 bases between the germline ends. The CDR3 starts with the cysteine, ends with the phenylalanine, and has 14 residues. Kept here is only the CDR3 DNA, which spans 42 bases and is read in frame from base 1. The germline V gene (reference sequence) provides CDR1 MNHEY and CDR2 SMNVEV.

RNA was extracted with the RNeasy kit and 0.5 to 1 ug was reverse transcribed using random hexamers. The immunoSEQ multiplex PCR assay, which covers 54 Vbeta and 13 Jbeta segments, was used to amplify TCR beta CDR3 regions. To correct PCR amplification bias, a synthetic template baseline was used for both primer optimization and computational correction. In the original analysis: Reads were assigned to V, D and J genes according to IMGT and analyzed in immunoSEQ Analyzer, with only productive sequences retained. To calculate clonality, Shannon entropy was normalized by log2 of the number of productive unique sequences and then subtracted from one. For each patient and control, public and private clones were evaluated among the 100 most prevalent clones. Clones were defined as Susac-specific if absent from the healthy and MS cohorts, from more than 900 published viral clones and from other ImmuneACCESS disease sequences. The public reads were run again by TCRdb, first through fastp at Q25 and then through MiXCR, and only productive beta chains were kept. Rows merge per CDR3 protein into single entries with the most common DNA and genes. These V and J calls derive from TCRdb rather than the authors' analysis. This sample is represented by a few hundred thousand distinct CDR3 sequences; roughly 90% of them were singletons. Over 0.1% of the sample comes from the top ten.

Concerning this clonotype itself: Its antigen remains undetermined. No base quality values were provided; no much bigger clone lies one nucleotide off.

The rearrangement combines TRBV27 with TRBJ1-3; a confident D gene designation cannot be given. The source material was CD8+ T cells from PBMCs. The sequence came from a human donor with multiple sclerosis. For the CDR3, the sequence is CASSIGVSGNTIYF. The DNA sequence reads TGTGCCAGCAGTATCGGGGTTTCTGGAAACACCATATATTTT.